This TCR beta chain came from a study of cytomegalovirus exposure and HLA in healthy donors. As for the study in general: The platform used for the approximately 130 validation repertoires matched that of the 600 to 800 first-cohort repertoires, a later analysis reported.

The CDR3 is made up of 17 amino acids. The V gene lost 6 bases and the J gene lost 2 bases, with 22 bases spanning the gap. Clones were sequenced by immunoSEQ multiplex PCR, and TCRdb holds only the in-frame ones, with some missing. The sample lists about 110,000 clones, approximately 86% occurring once. This clone was found once. The receptor's source is a woman younger than 30 in good health and CMV-seropositive. Sequenced: PBMCs. This chain uses TRBV6-7 with TRBJ1-1, with a possible D match to TRBD1 (6 bases). TRBV6-7 is designated an ORF whose function remains uncertain. DNA of the CDR3: TGTGCCAGCAGCCGACTTATGGGGGGGCCCCCTAACACTGAAGCTTTCTTT. It yields the protein CASSRLMGGPPNTEAFF.